Listed below are T cell receptor beta chains from one sample, sequenced in a study of T cells in narcolepsy. The protocol was immunoSEQ multiplex PCR, while the TCRdb copy is restricted to in-frame clones and leaves out a portion. The table shows approximately 38,000 clones, with roughly 90% occurring only once. The sample was CD45RA- memory CD4+ T cells from PBMCs. These receptors all stem from a human donor with narcolepsy. CDR3s include the opening cysteine and the closing phenylalanine or tryptophan. The D gene is left open where the match is weak. Where a row states a size, it is once, few, many or the class of an expanded clone; other rows omit it.

D gene	V gene	J gene	clone size	CDR3 DNA	CDR3 protein
.	TRBV9	TRBJ1-2	.	TGTGCCAGCAGCGGCCCCTCCGGGACAACCTATGGCTACACCTTC	CASSGPSGTTYGYTF
.	TRBV18	TRBJ2-1	.	TGTGCCAGCTCACCTCTACTAGGAGATGAGCAGTTCTTC	CASSPLLGDEQFF
.	TRBV2	TRBJ2-1	.	TGTGCCAGCAGTCCCGGCAGGAGCACCTACAATGAGCAGTTCTTC	CASSPGRSTYNEQFF
.	TRBV7-9	TRBJ1-1	.	TGTGCCAGCAGCTTAGGTCACTTAAACACTGAAGCTTTCTTT	CASSLGHLNTEAFF
.	TRBV12-1	TRBJ1-2	few	TGTGCCAGCAGCTTGGACAGGGAGCACTATGGCTACACCTTC	CASSLDREHYGYTF
TRBD1	TRBV2	TRBJ1-6	.	TGTGCCACCCGACAGGGGGCTACTTCACCCCTCCACTTT	CATRQGATSPLHF
.	TRBV7-2	TRBJ2-3	.	TGTGCCAGCAGCTTAGAAGTGTGGGGGGGCCAAGATACGCAGTATTTT	CASSLEVWGGQDTQYF
TRBD1	TRBV28	TRBJ2-7	.	TGTGCCAGCAGTTTATTGTGGGGACAGGGGATCAACGAGCAGTACTTC	CASSLLWGQGINEQYF
.	TRBV28	TRBJ2-5	.	TGTGCCAGCACGGGGTGGGAGACCCAGTACTTC	CASTGWETQYF
.	TRBV7-9	TRBJ1-6	.	TGTGCCAGCAGCGCAGAGCCCAGTTCACCCCTCCACTTT	CASSAEPSSPLHF
.	TRBV13	TRBJ2-2	.	TGTGCCAGCAGCCTCAAGAACACCGGGGAGCTGTTTTTT	CASSLKNTGELFF
.	TRBV20-1	TRBJ2-5	.	TGCAGTGCTAGGTCGGGTGAGACCCAGTACTTC	CSARSGETQYF
TRBD2	TRBV6-4	TRBJ2-1	few	TGTGCCAGCAGTTATAGTAGCGGGAGCTCCTACAATGAGCAGTTCTTC	CASSYSSGSSYNEQFF
.	TRBV19	TRBJ2-7	.	TGTGCCAGTAACCCAAAGCAGGGCTCCTACGAGCAGTACTTC	CASNPKQGSYEQYF
TRBD1	TRBV28	TRBJ1-1	.	TGTGCCGAGCAGGGGGCTAGCACTGAAGCTTTCTTT	CAEQGASTEAFF
.	TRBV5-6	TRBJ2-1	few	TGTGCCAGCAGCTTGGGGACAGTAATTGTCAATGAGCAGTTCTTC	CASSLGTVIVNEQFF
.	TRBV29-1	TRBJ2-5	.	TGCAGCGATGAAGAGACCCAGTACTTC	CSDEETQYF
.	TRBV7-2	TRBJ1-4	once	TGTGCCAGCAGCTTAGGGGGCTTGACAGGCGCCGTCGGTGAAAAACTGTTTTTT	CASSLGGLTGAVGEKLFF
.	TRBV7-3	TRBJ1-1	.	TGTGCCAGCAGCCTAAGGACAGAGGACACTGAAGCTTCCTTT	CASSLRTEDTEASF
.	TRBV28	TRBJ1-6	.	TGTGCCAGCAACCTAGACAGGAGAAATTCACCCCTCCACTTT	CASNLDRRNSPLHF
TRBD2	TRBV19	TRBJ2-1	.	TGTGCCAGTAGTATAGATTCCGGGAGGGCCTTCTACAATGAGCAGTTCTTC	CASSIDSGRAFYNEQFF
TRBD2	TRBV7-8	TRBJ2-3	.	TGTGCCAGCAGCTTAAGAGGTAGCGGGGGGAAACCAGATACGCAGTATTTT	CASSLRGSGGKPDTQYF
.	TRBV1	TRBJ2-7	.	TGCACCAGCAGCCAAGAGCTCGGTCCCACCGCGACCTACGAGCAGTACTTC	CTSSQELGPTATYEQYF
.	TRBV14	TRBJ2-2	.	TGTGCCAGCAGCCCCGGTGGCGTAAACACCGGGGAGCTGTTTTTT	CASSPGGVNTGELFF
.	TRBV28	TRBJ2-2	few	TGTGCCAGCAGCCTCCTAGGGGTGAACACCGGGGAGCTGTTTTTT	CASSLLGVNTGELFF
.	TRBV20-1	TRBJ1-2	once	TGCAGTGCTAGGGGCGGCTATGGCTACACCTTC	CSARGGYGYTF
.	TRBV10-2	TRBJ2-5	once	TGCGCCACCGTGGGACAAAGAGAGACCCAGTACTTC	CATVGQRETQYF